This TCR beta chain was identified in a study of blood T cell repertoires in COVID-19. At the level of the study: Some COVID-19 samples were acute and others convalescent; all came from the United States, Italy and Spain. T cells, B-cell-depleted T cells, or PBMCs provided the cDNA or gDNA that served as material.

As handled by the study authors: The assay estimated nucleated cells by amplifying reference gene primers. Here immunoSEQ multiplex PCR was the method, and the copy in TCRdb shows in-frame clones only, minus some. That table furnishes V, J and clone size, whereas the DNA furnished D and trimming. The sample gives about 20,000 clones, 80% to 90% of which show up once; about a quarter is in the top ten. Trimming removed 4 bases at V and 6 bases at J, with 15 bases between. CDR1 is SEHNR and CDR2 is FQNEAQ in the germline V gene (reference sequence). The CDR3 is 14 amino acids. The chain links TRBV7-9 to TRBJ1-1; maybe TRBD1 (5 bases). The receptor was derived from a human donor with active COVID-19. The donor label of this sample is uncertain. Material: peripheral blood. CDR3 sequence reads: CASSSGGSFSEAFF. The CDR3 coding sequence is TGTGCCAGCAGCTCCGGGGGGTCATTTTCTGAAGCTTTCTTT.